The clone carrying this T cell receptor beta chain has ten or more counts. Molecular barcoding with unique molecular identifiers was used for the TCRbeta library. TCRdb re-analysed the PCR reads in MiXCR, keeping a single row per CDR3 protein. The sample records about 420,000 distinct CDR3 sequences, roughly a tenth being singletons. V gave up 8 bases and J gave up 4 bases, with 9 bases separating them. Germline CDR1 SGHAT, CDR2 FQDESV (reference sequence). This CDR3 has 12 amino acids. This entry is derived from a study of T-cell reconstitution after alpha-beta-depleted transplantation in children. The TCR comes from a human donor who donated a stem cell graft to a child with acute myeloid leukemia. Source: PBMCs from the stem cell graft donor, taken from the stem cell graft. The chain links TRBV11-1 to TRBJ2-4, with D perhaps assigned TRBD1 or TRBD2 (5 bases each). The chain's CDR3 is CASEGLKNIQYF. The CDR3 bases are TGTGCCAGCGAGGGGTTGAAAAACATTCAGTACTTC.